The 8 T cell receptor beta chains presented below share a single source sample, sequenced in a study of cytomegalovirus exposure and HLA in healthy donors listed by TCRdb under 2017. Preparation of the library involved the immunoSEQ multiplex PCR assay. A mixture of 60 forward primers for TCR Vbeta segments and 13 reverse primers for TCR Jbeta segments was used in the multiplex PCR. The table was pulled from immuneACCESS by TCRdb, which kept in-frame rearrangements only. Such tables lose some clones; where checked, under half of the loss comes from unresolved V genes, and the rest has no known cause. In all, the sample holds about 170,000 clones, and 80% to 90% of those were seen once. Approximately 2.3% of the sample is taken by the ten largest. Sequenced material: PBMCs. The receptor source for this set is a male donor in good health and CMV-seronegative.

V is TRBV5-4 and J is TRBJ2-5; TRBD2 matches at 7 bases. J was trimmed by 4 bases and V by 2 bases; bases with no gene match: 14. Germline loops: CDR1 SGHNT, CDR2 YYREEE (reference sequence). CDR3 length equals 17 residues. The CDR3 region is CASSLVARVGGAETQYF. CDR3 nucleotides: TGTGCCAGCAGCTTAGTTGCCCGAGTGGGAGGGGCAGAGACCCAGTACTTC. Looking up the rest from reference TRBV5-4 and TRBJ2-5 gives the full variable domain: ETGVTQSPTHLIKTRGQQVTLRCSSQSGHNTVSWYQQALGQGPQFIFQYYREEENGRGNFPPRFSGLQFPNYSSELNVNALELDDSALYLCASSLVARVGGAETQYFGPGTRLLVL.

The genes are TRBV29-1 and TRBJ2-7; TRBD2 is a possible D gene (5 bases). Per germline, CDR1 SQVTM and CDR2 ANQGSEA. V was clipped by 1 base and J by 3 bases, with 16 bases between them. The CDR3 consists of 15 residues. The CDR3 nucleotides read TGCAGCGTTGAAGGTGGTCCTAGCAGTGGCTACGAGCAGTACTTC. It yields the protein CSVEGGPSSGYEQYF.

This clone showed up just once. The rearrangement uses TRBV5-1 and TRBJ1-4; TRBD1 aligns across 8 bases. There are 17 residues in the CDR3. V gave up 0 bases and J gave up 3 bases; unmatched junction bases: 7. The germline V gene has CDR1 SGHRS and CDR2 YFSETQ. CDR3 loop: CASSLGGTGVPNEKLFF. DNA of the CDR3: TGCGCCAGCAGCTTGGGGGGGACAGGCGTCCCTAATGAAAAACTGTTTTTT.

This clone was seen more than once but under ten times. V usage is TRBV9 and J usage is TRBJ1-2; possibly TRBD1 for D (6 bases). Looked up from germline, CDR1 is SGDLS and CDR2 is YYNGEE. CDR3 length: 11 residues. V lost 5 bases to trimming and J lost 8 bases, with 10 bases between them. DNA for the CDR3: TGTGCCAGCAGGGCCACAGGGGGCTACACCTTC. As protein: CASRATGGYTF.

In its sample, this clone was seen once. The chain combines TRBV6-1 with TRBJ1-4; no definite D call. The germline V gene encodes CDR1 MNHNS and CDR2 SASEGT. The CDR3 has 15 amino acids. V was trimmed by 0 bases and J by 0 bases, leaving 5 bases between them. The CDR3 loop reads CASSEASATNEKLFF. For the CDR3, the DNA is TGTGCCAGCAGTGAAGCATCAGCAACTAATGAAAAACTGTTTTTT.

The J gene is TRBJ1-6, the V gene TRBV7-2; D unclear. CDR1 SGHTA and CDR2 FQGNSA come from the germline V gene. This CDR3 is built from 14 residues. Trimming left V 5 bases short and J 7 bases short, with 12 bases between. The CDR3 DNA is TGTGCCAGCAGCCCCAAGGGCGGGAATTCACCCCTCCACTTT. It specifies CASSPKGGNSPLHF.

This clone was found once. The rearrangement joins TRBV6-6 to TRBJ2-7; perhaps TRBD2 as D (5 bases). The V gene's germline CDR1 is MNHNY and CDR2 SVGAGI (reference sequence). The length of the CDR3 is 14 residues. Trimming removed 0 bases from V and 5 bases from J, with 11 bases in between. The CDR3 region has the DNA TGTGCCAGCAGTTACTCTACCACTAGTAACGAGCAGTACTTC. This sequence encodes CASSYSTTSNEQYF.

V and J are TRBV5-1 and TRBJ2-7; TRBD1 matches 7 bases. The CDR3 is 14 amino acids. V lost 0 bases to trimming and J lost 7 bases; unmatched junction nucleotides: 7. CDR1 is SGHRS, CDR2 YFSETQ, per germline. CDR3 residues: CASSLDRGRGEQYF. CDR3 nucleotide sequence: TGCGCCAGCAGCTTGGACAGGGGACGTGGGGAGCAGTACTTC.